Listed below are T cell receptor beta chains from one sample, sequenced in a study of beta chain features in type 1 diabetes. TCRdb's copy holds only in-frame clones and misses some; the assay was immunoSEQ multiplex PCR. Of some 410,000 clones listed, approximately 13% are singletons. Sequenced input: naive CD4+ T cells from blood. These receptors were obtained from a man aged 25 to 45 in good health. CDR3s include the opening cysteine and the closing phenylalanine or tryptophan. Fields, in order: V gene, D gene, J gene, clone size, CDR3 protein, CDR3 DNA. D genes are given only for firm matches. A clone size is listed for some rows: how often the clone was seen (once, few, many), or a class if it is expanded.

v_call: TRBV7-2
d_call: NA
j_call: TRBJ2-7
clone_size: NA
cdr3_aa: CASSPAGTTPNYEQYF
cdr3_nt: TGTGCCAGCAGCCCAGCCGGGACAACGCCTAACTACGAGCAGTACTTC

v_call: TRBV5-1
d_call: NA
j_call: TRBJ2-2
clone_size: NA
cdr3_aa: CASKEKGTGELFF
cdr3_nt: TGCGCCAGCAAGGAGAAAGGGACCGGGGAGCTGTTTTTT

v_call: TRBV7-6
d_call: NA
j_call: TRBJ2-5
clone_size: NA
cdr3_aa: CASSAFPRGLQETQYF
cdr3_nt: TGTGCCAGCAGCGCCTTCCCCCGGGGACTTCAAGAGACCCAGTACTTC

v_call: TRBV9
d_call: TRBD1
j_call: TRBJ2-3
clone_size: NA
cdr3_aa: CASSVNPGQAGKSASTDTQYF
cdr3_nt: TGTGCCAGCAGCGTAAATCCGGGACAGGCTGGAAAAAGCGCTAGCACAGATACGCAGTATTTT

v_call: TRBV5-1
d_call: NA
j_call: TRBJ1-1
clone_size: NA
cdr3_aa: CASSPEAVNTEAFF
cdr3_nt: TGCGCCAGCAGCCCCGAGGCAGTAAACACTGAAGCTTTCTTT

v_call: TRBV2
d_call: TRBD2
j_call: TRBJ2-1
clone_size: few
cdr3_aa: CASRIAGPNEQFF
cdr3_nt: TGTGCCAGCAGAATAGCGGGCCCCAATGAGCAGTTCTTC

v_call: TRBV6-5
d_call: NA
j_call: TRBJ2-7
clone_size: NA
cdr3_aa: CASSYAQGGEQYF
cdr3_nt: TGTGCCAGCAGTTACGCGCAGGGGGGCGAGCAGTACTTC

v_call: TRBV20-1
d_call: NA
j_call: TRBJ1-1
clone_size: NA
cdr3_aa: CSARWDTEAFF
cdr3_nt: TGCAGTGCCAGATGGGACACTGAAGCTTTCTTT

v_call: TRBV7-2
d_call: NA
j_call: TRBJ2-7
clone_size: NA
cdr3_aa: CASTAGVIGEQYF
cdr3_nt: TGTGCCAGCACGGCCGGAGTTATAGGTGAGCAGTACTTC

v_call: TRBV9
d_call: NA
j_call: TRBJ2-2
clone_size: NA
cdr3_aa: CASSVTDTGELFF
cdr3_nt: TGTGCCAGCAGCGTAACAGACACCGGGGAGCTGTTTTTT

v_call: TRBV6-5
d_call: NA
j_call: TRBJ1-2
clone_size: NA
cdr3_aa: CASRSLGAQVYGYTF
cdr3_nt: TGTGCCAGCAGGTCCCTAGGGGCCCAGGTCTATGGCTACACCTTC

v_call: TRBV9
d_call: NA
j_call: TRBJ2-5
clone_size: few
cdr3_aa: CASSVSIQETQYF
cdr3_nt: TGTGCCAGCAGCGTTTCCATCCAAGAGACCCAGTACTTC

v_call: TRBV9
d_call: NA
j_call: TRBJ1-6
clone_size: few
cdr3_aa: CASSVGGRNSPLHF
cdr3_nt: TGTGCCAGCAGCGTTGGGGGGCGGAATTCACCCCTCCACTTT

v_call: TRBV19
d_call: NA
j_call: TRBJ1-3
clone_size: few
cdr3_aa: CASGRNGNTIYF
cdr3_nt: TGTGCCAGTGGCCGAAATGGAAACACCATATATTTT

v_call: TRBV4-1
d_call: TRBD2
j_call: TRBJ2-5
clone_size: few
cdr3_aa: CASSQIGTSTETQYF
cdr3_nt: TGCGCCAGCAGCCAAATTGGGACTAGCACGGAGACCCAGTACTTC

v_call: TRBV9
d_call: NA
j_call: TRBJ2-2
clone_size: few
cdr3_aa: CASSVRGTANTGELFF
cdr3_nt: TGTGCCAGCAGCGTACGCGGGACAGCGAACACCGGGGAGCTGTTTTTT

v_call: TRBV25-1
d_call: TRBD2
j_call: TRBJ2-1
clone_size: NA
cdr3_aa: CASSESGGPGNEQFF
cdr3_nt: TGTGCCAGCAGTGAATCGGGAGGACCGGGCAATGAGCAGTTCTTC

v_call: TRBV29-1
d_call: NA
j_call: TRBJ2-7
clone_size: many
cdr3_aa: CSVGSQTYEQYF
cdr3_nt: TGCAGCGTTGGTTCACAGACCTACGAGCAGTACTTC

v_call: TRBV30
d_call: NA
j_call: TRBJ2-3
clone_size: NA
cdr3_aa: CAWSVGPTTDTQYF
cdr3_nt: TGTGCCTGGAGTGTTGGGCCAACCACAGATACGCAGTATTTT

v_call: TRBV7-2
d_call: TRBD2
j_call: TRBJ2-3
clone_size: few
cdr3_aa: CASSSPSGATDTQYF
cdr3_nt: TGTGCCAGCAGCTCTCCTAGCGGGGCAACAGATACGCAGTATTTT

v_call: TRBV5-1
d_call: NA
j_call: TRBJ2-3
clone_size: NA
cdr3_aa: CASSLGADTQYF
cdr3_nt: TGCGCCAGCAGCTTGGGAGCAGATACGCAGTATTTT

v_call: TRBV10-3
d_call: NA
j_call: TRBJ2-3
clone_size: NA
cdr3_aa: CATDERIRSDTQYF
cdr3_nt: TGTGCCACAGATGAGAGGATAAGGTCAGATACGCAGTATTTT

v_call: TRBV7-9
d_call: NA
j_call: TRBJ1-1
clone_size: few
cdr3_aa: CASSLASVRNTEAFF
cdr3_nt: TGTGCCAGCAGCTTAGCGTCGGTAAGGAACACTGAAGCTTTCTTT

v_call: TRBV9
d_call: NA
j_call: TRBJ2-3
clone_size: few
cdr3_aa: CASSVVGTRTDTQYF
cdr3_nt: TGTGCCAGCAGCGTAGTAGGGACCCGCACAGATACGCAGTATTTT

v_call: TRBV4-1
d_call: NA
j_call: TRBJ1-1
clone_size: once
cdr3_aa: CASTPLYRVNTEAFF
cdr3_nt: TGCGCCAGCACACCCCTCTACAGGGTGAACACTGAAGCTTTCTTT

v_call: TRBV19
d_call: NA
j_call: TRBJ1-1
clone_size: NA
cdr3_aa: CASKRGQRLHREGVEAFF
cdr3_nt: TGTGCCAGTAAAAGGGGTCAAAGACTTCACAGGGAAGGAGTTGAAGCTTTCTTT

v_call: TRBV25-1
d_call: NA
j_call: TRBJ2-7
clone_size: few
cdr3_aa: CASRSGAKYEQYF
cdr3_nt: TGTGCCAGCAGATCGGGGGCAAAATACGAGCAGTACTTC

v_call: TRBV7-2
d_call: TRBD2
j_call: TRBJ2-1
clone_size: few
cdr3_aa: CASSLQGLAGYNEQFF
cdr3_nt: TGTGCCAGCAGCTTACAAGGACTAGCGGGATACAATGAGCAGTTCTTC

v_call: TRBV28
d_call: TRBD1
j_call: TRBJ2-3
clone_size: few
cdr3_aa: CASSSGQGTDTQYF
cdr3_nt: TGTGCCAGCAGCTCTGGACAGGGAACAGATACGCAGTATTTT

v_call: TRBV5-1
d_call: NA
j_call: TRBJ2-7
clone_size: NA
cdr3_aa: CASSVGTYEQYF
cdr3_nt: TGCGCCAGCAGCGTTGGCACCTACGAGCAGTACTTC

v_call: TRBV11-2
d_call: NA
j_call: TRBJ2-4
clone_size: NA
cdr3_aa: CASSSVRNKNIQYF
cdr3_nt: TGTGCCAGCAGCTCTGTAAGGAACAAAAACATTCAGTACTTC

v_call: TRBV2
d_call: NA
j_call: TRBJ1-3
clone_size: few
cdr3_aa: CASSPRSGVLGNTIYF
cdr3_nt: TGTGCCAGCAGCCCCCGGTCAGGGGTCCTCGGAAACACCATATATTTT

v_call: TRBV12-5
d_call: NA
j_call: TRBJ2-1
clone_size: NA
cdr3_aa: CASGLFNDGEQFF
cdr3_nt: TGTGCTAGTGGTTTGTTTAACGATGGTGAGCAGTTCTTC